The 17 T cell receptor beta chains below come from one sample, sequenced in a study of T cell responses to AZD1222 COVID-19 vaccine. Clones were sequenced by immunoSEQ multiplex PCR, and TCRdb holds only the in-frame ones, with some missing. The sample holds 100,000 to 150,000 clones; roughly 90% are singletons and the top ten take roughly 4.5%. This specimen was peripheral blood, taken on day 0 of AZD1222 vaccination. The origin of the receptors is an adult in good health.

The rearrangement joins TRBV5-1 to TRBJ1-2; D may be TRBD1 (6 bases). There are 14 residues in the CDR3. Trimming removed 2 bases at V and 3 bases at J, with 11 bases between. Germline V CDR1 and CDR2: SGHRS, YFSETQ. The CDR3 region has the DNA TGCGCCAGCAGCTTTCCAGGGGCCTACTATGGCTACACCTTC. Its protein is CASSFPGAYYGYTF.

The chain recombines TRBV15 with TRBJ1-1; no reliable D call. Trimming stripped 1 base from V and 2 bases from J, with 11 bases between. Germline loops: CDR1 LNHNV, CDR2 YYDKDF (reference sequence). CDR3 size: 15 residues. CDR3: CATSRAAEANTEAFF. Here the CDR3 DNA reads TGTGCCACCAGCAGAGCGGCAGAAGCCAACACTGAAGCTTTCTTT. Filled out from reference TRBV15 and TRBJ1-1, the complete variable domain reads DAMVIQNPRYQVTQFGKPVTLSCSQTLNHNVMYWYQQKSSQAPKLLFHYYDKDFNNEADTPDNFQSRRPNTSFCFLDIRSPGLGDTAMYLCATSRAAEANTEAFFGQGTRLTVV.

This sequence joins TRBV7-2 and TRBJ1-3; TRBD1 matches at 8 bases. CDR3 length: 16 residues. V lost 1 base, J lost 0 bases, and 2 bases stayed unmatched. CDR1 is SGHTA and CDR2 is FQGNSA in the germline V gene. The CDR3 DNA reads as TGTGCCAGCAGCTTAGGGCAGGGGGCCTCTGGAAACACCATATATTTT. The encoded protein is CASSLGQGASGNTIYF.

The J gene is TRBJ1-2, the V gene TRBV27; 9 bases are a match to TRBD1. Losses at the gene ends were 6 bases for V and 8 bases for J; bases not matched to a gene: 10. The CDR3 length is 14 residues. CDR1 MNHEY and CDR2 SMNVEV come from the germline V gene (reference sequence). Written as DNA, the CDR3 is TGTGCCAGCAGCCATCTGACAGGGGGATGGGGCTACACCTTC. Translation gives CASSHLTGGWGYTF.

The rearrangement links TRBV19 to TRBJ2-3; tentatively, D is TRBD1 (5 bases). CDR3 length: 18 residues. Trimming pared 2 bases from V and 1 base from J, leaving 19 bases between. Per germline, CDR1 LNHDA and CDR2 SQIVND (reference sequence). This chain's CDR3 is CASSIRGGRPLGTDTQYF. CDR3 in DNA: TGTGCCAGTAGTATAAGGGGTGGACGACCCCTAGGCACAGATACGCAGTATTTT.

The chain links TRBV5-1 to TRBJ2-6; D may be TRBD1 (6 bases). The CDR3 runs to 15 residues. V shed 4 bases and J shed 4 bases, with 12 bases lying between them. In germline, CDR1 is SGHRS, CDR2 YFSETQ. The chain's CDR3 is CASSQPGVGANVLTF. The CDR3 nucleotides are TGCGCCAGCAGCCAACCAGGGGTAGGGGCCAACGTCCTGACTTTC.

The gene calls are TRBV3-1 (or the pseudogene TRBV3-2) and TRBJ1-3; D gene unclear. Trimming pared 0 bases from V and 5 bases from J, leaving 8 bases between. Germline V CDR1 and CDR2: LGHDT, YNNKEL (reference sequence). The CDR3 is 14 residues long. In nucleotides, the CDR3 is TGTGCCAGCAGCCAAGATCTGGGGAGAAACACCATATATTTT. The encoded protein is CASSQDLGRNTIYF.

V gene TRBV6-2 or TRBV6-3 combines with J gene TRBJ2-7; D ambiguous. Trimming cost V 1 base and J 6 bases, with 7 bases left between them. The CDR3 contains 12 residues. The germline gives CDR1 MNHEY, CDR2 SVGEGT. The CDR3 DNA reads TGTGCCAGCAGTTACTTCTCTAGCGAGCAGTACTTC. This gives the protein CASSYFSSEQYF.

The V call is TRBV19, the J call TRBJ1-1; TRBD1 aligns across 7 bases. Germline CDR1 reads LNHDA; CDR2 reads SQIVND (reference sequence). V gave up 5 bases and J gave up 4 bases; unmatched junction bases: 13. The CDR3 sequence is 16 residues long. CDR3 sequence (DNA): TGTGCCAGTAGTGACCGGGACAGTGAGGAGGCCACTGAAGCTTTCTTT. Encoded protein: CASSDRDSEEATEAFF.

This clone has only one observation. The chain combines TRBV4-3 with TRBJ2-5; perhaps TRBD1 as D (5 bases). Germline V CDR1 and CDR2: LGHNA, YSLEER. Trimming cost V 2 bases and J 5 bases, with 12 bases left between them. The CDR3 consists of 14 residues. The CDR3 nucleotides read TGCGCCAGCAGCCAATCCTCCAACAGGGAGACCCAGTACTTC. The encoded protein is CASSQSSNRETQYF.

This clone was seen a few times. The sample has other DNA sequences that encode this CDR3 too. The gene calls are TRBV19 and TRBJ2-2; 10 positions match TRBD2. The ends lost 8 bases at V and 2 bases at J; junction bases unmatched: 5. CDR3 length: 15 residues. The germline gives CDR1 LNHDA, CDR2 SQIVND (reference sequence). The CDR3 reads CASRRLAGNTGELFF. CDR3 bases: TGTGCCAGTCGAAGACTAGCGGGTAACACCGGGGAGCTGTTTTTT.

CDR3 residues: CASSDRGRVGEKLFF. CDR3 sequence (DNA): TGTGCCAGCAGTGACAGGGGGCGAGTCGGTGAAAAACTGTTTTTT. The rearrangement joins TRBV6-1 to TRBJ1-4; 8 bases line up with TRBD1. Unmatched junction bases numbered 7, after V lost 3 bases and J lost 7 bases. From germline, CDR1 is MNHNS and CDR2 SASEGT. The CDR3 length is 15 residues.

The chain joins TRBV18 to TRBJ2-3; D is unresolved. V was cut by 2 bases and J by 5 bases, with 14 bases left in between. This CDR3 is 15 amino acids long. Looked up from germline, CDR1 is KGHSH and CDR2 is LQKENI. The DNA for the CDR3 is TGTGCCAGCTCACCAAGAACGGATCCACAAGATACGCAGTATTTT. Translating it yields CASSPRTDPQDTQYF.

The chain joins TRBV25-1 to TRBJ2-7, with D uncertain. This CDR3 is built from 16 residues. Germline lookup yields CDR1 MGHDK and CDR2 SYGVNS. With 6 bases removed from V and 0 bases from J, the gap between germline ends came to 18 bases. CDR3: CASSAQSTDSSYEQYF. The CDR3 DNA is TGTGCCAGCAGCGCCCAGAGCACGGATAGCTCCTACGAGCAGTACTTC.

This clone has a handful of counts. The chain has TRBV18 and TRBJ1-5, with D possibly matching TRBD1 (5 bases). CDR3 size: 13 residues. Germline-derived CDR1 and CDR2 are KGHSH and LQKENI. V lost 2 bases and J 4 bases, leaving 6 bases between the germline ends. The CDR3 region has the DNA TGTGCCAGCTCACCAGGGGGTAATCAGCCCCAGCATTTT. Translating it yields CASSPGGNQPQHF.

The V and J genes are TRBV10-3 and TRBJ1-2, with 10 bases matching TRBD1. Germline V gene lookup returns CDR1 ENHRY and CDR2 SYGVKD. With 7 bases clipped from V and 8 bases from J, the junction kept 10 bases outside the gene matches. CDR3 length equals 14 residues. The CDR3 nucleotides read TGTGCCATCATGGTTCCCGGGACAGGGGACGGCTACACCTTC. As protein: CAIMVPGTGDGYTF.

This clone has a handful of counts. V usage is TRBV11-2 and J usage is TRBJ1-1, with TRBD1 as a possible D gene (5 bases). Deletions cut 4 bases from V and 0 bases from J, with 12 bases between. Germline V CDR1 and CDR2: SGHAT, FQNNGV. The CDR3 extends over 15 amino acids. CDR3 sequence reads: CASSSIWGMNTEAFF. Written as DNA, the CDR3 is TGTGCCAGCAGCTCCATCTGGGGGATGAACACTGAAGCTTTCTTT.